Here is one TCR beta chain with its context. This sample is part of a study of control samples from healthy donors and cancer patients. The CDR3 consists of 14 residues. V was trimmed by 5 bases and J by 4 bases, leaving 12 bases between them. Germline values: CDR1 SGDLS, CDR2 YYNGEE. Produced via immunoSEQ multiplex PCR; TCRdb's table is partial and in-frame only. The sample carries around 140,000 clones, 80% to 95% recorded once. The sequencing input was blood. The chain uses TRBV9 and TRBJ2-2, with D tentatively TRBD1 (7 bases). This receptor was identified in a man aged 18 to 30 in good health. The CDR3 loop reads CASSAGGRTGELFF. The CDR3 nucleotides read TGTGCCAGCAGTGCAGGGGGGCGCACCGGGGAGCTGTTTTTT.